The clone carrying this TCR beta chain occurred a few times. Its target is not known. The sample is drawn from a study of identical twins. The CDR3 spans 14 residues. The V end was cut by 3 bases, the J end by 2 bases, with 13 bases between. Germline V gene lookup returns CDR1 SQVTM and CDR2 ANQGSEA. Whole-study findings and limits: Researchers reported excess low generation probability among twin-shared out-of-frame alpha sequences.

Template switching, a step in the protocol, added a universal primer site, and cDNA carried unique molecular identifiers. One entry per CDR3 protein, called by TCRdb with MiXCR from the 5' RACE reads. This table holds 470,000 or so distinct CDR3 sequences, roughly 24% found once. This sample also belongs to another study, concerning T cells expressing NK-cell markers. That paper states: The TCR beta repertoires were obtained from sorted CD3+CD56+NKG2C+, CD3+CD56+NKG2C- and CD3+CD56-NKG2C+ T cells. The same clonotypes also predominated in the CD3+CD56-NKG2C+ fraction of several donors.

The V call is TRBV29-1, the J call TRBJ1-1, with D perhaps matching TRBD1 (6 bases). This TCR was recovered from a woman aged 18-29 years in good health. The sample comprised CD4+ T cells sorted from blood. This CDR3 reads CSVESFGGNTEAFF. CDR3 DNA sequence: TGCAGCGTTGAGAGCTTTGGGGGCAACACTGAAGCTTTCTTT.